The 17 T cell receptor beta chains below all came from one sample that was sequenced in a study of blood T cell repertoires in COVID-19. Assay used: immunoSEQ multiplex PCR; TCRdb lists only in-frame clones, some missing. The sample consists of 300,000 to 350,000 clones, over 80% of them appearing once. The sample taken for sequencing was PBMCs or T cells enriched from blood (not recorded which). Receptors were obtained from a woman between 18 and 29 years old who had recovered from COVID-19.

The genes are TRBV28 and TRBJ2-7; D ambiguous. The CDR3 totals 12 residues. The germline V gene has CDR1 MDHEN and CDR2 SYDVKM. V shed 6 bases and J shed 5 bases, with 11 bases lying between them. CDR3 DNA: TGTGCCAGCAGCCGATACACCAACGAGCAGTACTTC. Protein: CASSRYTNEQYF.

V is TRBV5-6 and J is TRBJ2-1; 9 nucleotides line up with TRBD1. V lost 2 bases to trimming and J lost 5 bases; unmatched junction nucleotides: 5. This CDR3 spans 15 amino acids. The germline V gene encodes CDR1 SGHDT and CDR2 YYEEEE. The CDR3 here is CASSFMGQGHNEQFF. The CDR3 nucleotides are TGTGCCAGCAGCTTTATGGGACAGGGCCACAATGAGCAGTTCTTC. Complete variable domain (other parts from reference TRBV5-6 and TRBJ2-1): DAGVTQSPTHLIKTRGQQVTLRCSPKSGHDTVSWYQQALGQGPQFIFQYYEEEERQRGNFPDRFSGHQFPNYSSELNVNALLLGDSALYLCASSFMGQGHNEQFFGPGTRLTVL.

The chain employs TRBV7-9 and TRBJ1-2; 10 nucleotides agree with TRBD1. CDR3 length: 14 amino acids. J lost 8 bases, V lost 0 bases, and 3 bases had no gene match. Germline CDR1 and CDR2: SEHNR and FQNEAQ (reference sequence). CDR3 nucleotides: TGTGCCAGCAGCTTAGCCGGGACAGGGGAAGGCTACACCTTC. It encodes CASSLAGTGEGYTF.

This chain uses TRBV5-4 with TRBJ2-3, with D tentatively TRBD2 (7 bases). V lost 0 bases to trimming and J lost 3 bases, with 11 bases between them. CDR1 SGHNT and CDR2 YYREEE come from the germline V gene (reference sequence). The CDR3 spans 15 residues. CDR3 DNA sequence: TGTGCCAGCAGCTTGGGGGGGGGCCTGACAGATACGCAGTATTTT. This translates into CASSLGGGLTDTQYF. The whole variable domain, filled in from reference TRBV5-4 and TRBJ2-3, reads ETGVTQSPTHLIKTRGQQVTLRCSSQSGHNTVSWYQQALGQGPQFIFQYYREEENGRGNFPPRFSGLQFPNYSSELNVNALELDDSALYLCASSLGGGLTDTQYFGPGTRLTVL.

The genes are TRBV9 and TRBJ1-6; possibly TRBD1 for D (5 bases). Looked up from germline, CDR1 is SGDLS and CDR2 is YYNGEE. The CDR3 covers 13 residues. V lost 4 bases to trimming and J lost 9 bases, with 11 bases between them. The CDR3 is CASSTSTVSPLHF. CDR3 DNA: TGTGCCAGCAGCACCTCGACAGTTTCACCCCTCCACTTT.

This clone was detected only a few times. The V and J genes are TRBV7-8 and TRBJ1-2, with D tentatively TRBD1 (5 bases). Looked up from germline, CDR1 is SGHVS and CDR2 is FQNEAQ. Trimming stripped 1 base from V and 6 bases from J, with 12 bases between. The CDR3 extends over 14 amino acids. CDR3 coding DNA: TGTGCCAGCAGCTTAGGGGGCGGATTTCATGGCTACACCTTC. Amino acids: CASSLGGGFHGYTF.

The chain combines TRBV11-2 with TRBJ1-6; D not resolved. This CDR3 spans 14 amino acids. The ends were cut back, 4 bases at V and 7 bases at J, with 11 bases in the middle. The V gene's germline CDR1 is SGHAT and CDR2 FQNNGV. The CDR3 DNA sequence: TGTGCCAGCAGCTCCTCGGGAAACAATTCACCCCTCCACTTT. Its translation is CASSSSGNNSPLHF.

V and J are TRBV20-1 and TRBJ1-1; D not resolved. In germline, CDR1 is DFQATT, CDR2 SNEGSKA (reference sequence). The V gene lost 3 bases and the J gene lost 1 base, with 12 bases spanning the gap. This CDR3 region has 14 residues. The CDR3 is CSASRTATNTEAFF. Here the CDR3 DNA reads TGCAGTGCTAGTCGTACAGCTACGAACACTGAAGCTTTCTTT.

The chain joins TRBV28 to TRBJ2-7, with 13 bases identical to TRBD2. The germline CDR1 and CDR2 sequences are MDHEN and SYDVKM. Trimming cost V 6 bases and J 2 bases; bases outside gene matches: 10. The length of the CDR3 is 17 residues. The CDR3 nucleotides are TGTGCCAGCAGCTTGACTAGCGGGAGGTTATACACCTACGAGCAGTACTTC. Translation: CASSLTSGRLYTYEQYF.

DNA of the CDR3: TGTGCCAGCAGCCACCGGGGGGAGCCTTATAGCAATCAGCCCCAGCATTTT. Its translation: CASSHRGEPYSNQPQHF. This chain links TRBV27 with TRBJ1-5; tentatively, D is TRBD1 (5 bases). V was shortened by 6 bases and J by 0 bases, with 18 bases between the two germline ends. The CDR3 loop spans 17 amino acids. Germline V CDR1 and CDR2: MNHEY, SMNVEV (reference sequence).

V gene TRBV19 combines with J gene TRBJ2-7; TRBD1 matches at 7 bases. Trimming at V came to 5 bases and at J to 3 bases, leaving 13 bases not matched to a gene. CDR1 is LNHDA and CDR2 is SQIVND in the germline V gene (reference sequence). This CDR3 spans 16 amino acids. CDR3 in amino acids: CASSPRRGDSHYEQYF. The CDR3 DNA reads as TGTGCCAGTAGTCCCCGCCGAGGGGACAGCCACTACGAGCAGTACTTC. The full variable domain, with the rest looked up from reference TRBV19 and TRBJ2-7, is DGGITQSPKYLFRKEGQNVTLSCEQNLNHDAMYWYRQDPGQGLRLIYYSQIVNDFQKGDIAEGYSVSREKKESFPLTVTSAQKNPTAFYLCASSPRRGDSHYEQYFGPGTRLTVT.

V is TRBV5-4 and J is TRBJ2-1, with D perhaps TRBD1 (6 bases). V was shortened by 2 bases and J by 8 bases, with 17 bases between the two germline ends. CDR3 length: 15 residues. Germline V gene lookup returns CDR1 SGHNT and CDR2 YYREEE (reference sequence). This chain's CDR3 is CASSFARGRVHEQFF. Written as DNA, the CDR3 is TGTGCCAGCAGCTTCGCCAGGGGTAGGGTTCATGAGCAGTTCTTC.

The chain combines TRBV28 with TRBJ1-6; D possibly corresponds to TRBD1 (6 bases). Germline values: CDR1 MDHEN, CDR2 SYDVKM. This CDR3 contains 15 residues. Trimming removed 5 bases from V and 5 bases from J, with 13 bases in between. The CDR3 protein is CASSQTGTNNSPLHF. DNA for the CDR3: TGTGCCAGCAGTCAGACCGGGACAAATAATTCACCCCTCCACTTT.

The V call is TRBV6-5, the J call TRBJ2-7; D is possibly TRBD2 (5 bases). V was cut by 10 bases and J by 0 bases, with 16 bases left in between. Germline CDR1 reads MNHEY; CDR2 reads SVGAGI. This CDR3 spans 14 amino acids. The CDR3 DNA is TGTGCCACCTCAGTGGGAGTCCACTCCTACGAGCAGTACTTC. Its translation: CATSVGVHSYEQYF.

The chain uses TRBV5-4 and TRBJ2-1; D uncertain. There are 14 residues in the CDR3. Trimming took off 0 bases at V and 6 bases at J, with 10 bases between the two ends. Per germline, CDR1 SGHNT and CDR2 YYREEE (reference sequence). The CDR3 bases are TGTGCCAGCAGCTTGGACTATTTTCGCAATGAGCAGTTCTTC. Amino acids: CASSLDYFRNEQFF.

The chain links TRBV6-5 to TRBJ1-4; TRBD1 might be the D (6 bases). This CDR3 is built from 15 residues. Looked up from germline, CDR1 is MNHEY and CDR2 is SVGAGI. The V and J ends lost 3 bases and 8 bases respectively, with 16 bases between them. The CDR3 here is CASSYDLGAYEKLFF. The CDR3 DNA reads as TGTGCCAGCAGTTATGATTTGGGGGCGTACGAAAAACTGTTTTTT.

The V gene is TRBV7-2, the J gene TRBJ2-7; 9 bases map to TRBD1. Germline loops: CDR1 SGHTA, CDR2 FQGNSA. The CDR3 sequence is 16 residues long. J was trimmed by 2 bases and V by 3 bases; bases with no gene match: 8. The CDR3 sequence is CASSFLRDRVTYEQYF. The CDR3 DNA follows: TGTGCCAGCAGCTTCCTCCGGGACAGGGTTACCTACGAGCAGTACTTC.